What follows is one T cell receptor beta chain and its context. No antigen is known for it. The data belong to a study of multiple sclerosis patients with progressive multifocal leukoencephalopathy. At the level of the study: The control group, sampled over time, had multiple sclerosis, received natalizumab and did not develop PML. Whole-study results and caveats: Whether JC virus or general immunocompromise explains the findings remained unclear.

The time point here: before natalizumab initiation. This CDR3 contains 16 residues. V was clipped by 2 bases and J by 5 bases, with 15 bases between them. Per the germline V gene, CDR1 is MGHRA and CDR2 is YSYEKL. The table came from immunoSEQ multiplex PCR; TCRdb's copy has only in-frame clones and leaves some out. The table has 25,000 to 35,000 clones, 88% seen once; the top ten hold approximately 1.1%. The genes are TRBV4-1 and TRBJ2-2; D possibly matches TRBD1 or TRBD2 (5 bases each). The sequence was collected from a human donor with multiple sclerosis. Sequences were obtained from PBMCs. The CDR3 bases are TGCGCCAGCAGCCAACCCGTCAGGGAGAGGACCGGGGAGCTGTTTTTT. As protein: CASSQPVRERTGELFF.